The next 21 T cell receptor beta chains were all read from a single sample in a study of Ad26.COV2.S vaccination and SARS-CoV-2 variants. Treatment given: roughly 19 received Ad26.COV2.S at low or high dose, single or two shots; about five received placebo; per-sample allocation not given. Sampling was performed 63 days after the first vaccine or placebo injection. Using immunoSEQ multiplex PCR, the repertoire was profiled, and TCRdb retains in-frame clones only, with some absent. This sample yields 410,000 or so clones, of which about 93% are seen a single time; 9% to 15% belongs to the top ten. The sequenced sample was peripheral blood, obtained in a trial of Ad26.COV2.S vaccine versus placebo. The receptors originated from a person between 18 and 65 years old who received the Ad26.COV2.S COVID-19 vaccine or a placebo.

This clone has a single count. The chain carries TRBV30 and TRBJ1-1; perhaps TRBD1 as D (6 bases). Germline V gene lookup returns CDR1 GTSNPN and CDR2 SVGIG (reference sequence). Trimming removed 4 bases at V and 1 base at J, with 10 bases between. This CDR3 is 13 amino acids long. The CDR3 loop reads CAWKRTENTEAFF. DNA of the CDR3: TGTGCCTGGAAACGGACAGAGAACACTGAAGCTTTCTTT.

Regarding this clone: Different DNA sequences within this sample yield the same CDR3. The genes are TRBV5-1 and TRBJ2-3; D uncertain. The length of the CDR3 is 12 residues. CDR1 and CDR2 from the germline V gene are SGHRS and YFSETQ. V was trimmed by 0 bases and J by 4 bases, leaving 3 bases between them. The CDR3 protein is CASSLGADTQYF. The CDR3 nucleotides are TGCGCCAGCAGCTTGGGAGCAGATACGCAGTATTTT.

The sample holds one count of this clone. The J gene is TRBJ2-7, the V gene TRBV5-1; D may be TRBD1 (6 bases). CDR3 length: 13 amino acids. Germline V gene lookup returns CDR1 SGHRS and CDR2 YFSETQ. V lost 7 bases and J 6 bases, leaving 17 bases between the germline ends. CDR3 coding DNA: TGCGCCAGCGGCCATCAACAGGGTCGCGAGCAGTACTTC. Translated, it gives CASGHQQGREQYF.

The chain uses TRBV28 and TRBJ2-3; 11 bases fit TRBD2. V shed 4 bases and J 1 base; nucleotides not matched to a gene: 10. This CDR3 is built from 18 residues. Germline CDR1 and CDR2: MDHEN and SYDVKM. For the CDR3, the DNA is TGTGCCAGCAGTTCATATAGCGGGAGGGCCCTCGGCACAGATACGCAGTATTTT. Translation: CASSSYSGRALGTDTQYF.

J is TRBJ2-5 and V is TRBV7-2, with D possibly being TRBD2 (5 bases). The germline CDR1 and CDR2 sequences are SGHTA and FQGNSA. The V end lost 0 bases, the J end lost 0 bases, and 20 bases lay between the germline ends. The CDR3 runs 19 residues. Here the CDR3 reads CASSLAPASRNGDQETQYF. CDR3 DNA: TGTGCCAGCAGCTTAGCGCCGGCTAGCCGAAACGGGGACCAAGAGACCCAGTACTTC.

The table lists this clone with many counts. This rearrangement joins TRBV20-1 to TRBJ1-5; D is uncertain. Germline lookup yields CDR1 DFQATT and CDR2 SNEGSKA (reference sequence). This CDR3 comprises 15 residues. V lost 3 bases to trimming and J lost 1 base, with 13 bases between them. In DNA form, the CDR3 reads TGCAGTGCTAGTTCCAATATTTGGAGCAATCAGCCCCAGCATTTT. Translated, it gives CSASSNIWSNQPQHF.

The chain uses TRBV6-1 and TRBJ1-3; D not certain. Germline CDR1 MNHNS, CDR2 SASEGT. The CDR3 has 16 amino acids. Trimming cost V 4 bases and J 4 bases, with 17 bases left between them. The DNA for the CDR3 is TGTGCCAGCAGTGGCGTACCACTATCCCGGGGAAACACCATATATTTT. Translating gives CASSGVPLSRGNTIYF.

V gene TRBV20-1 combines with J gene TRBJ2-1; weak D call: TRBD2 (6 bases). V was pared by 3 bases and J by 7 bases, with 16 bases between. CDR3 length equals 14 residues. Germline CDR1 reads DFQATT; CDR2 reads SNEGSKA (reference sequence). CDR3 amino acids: CSASSGGIINEQFF. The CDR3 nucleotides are TGCAGTGCTAGTTCCGGCGGGATAATAAATGAGCAGTTCTTC.

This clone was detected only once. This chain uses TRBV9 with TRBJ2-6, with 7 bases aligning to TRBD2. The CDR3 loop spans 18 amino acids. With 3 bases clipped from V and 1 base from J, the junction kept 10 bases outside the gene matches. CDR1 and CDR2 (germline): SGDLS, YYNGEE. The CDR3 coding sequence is TGTGCCAGCAGCGGCCTTCTGGGGCGGGGGTCTGGGGCCAACGTCCTGACTTTC. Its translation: CASSGLLGRGSGANVLTF.

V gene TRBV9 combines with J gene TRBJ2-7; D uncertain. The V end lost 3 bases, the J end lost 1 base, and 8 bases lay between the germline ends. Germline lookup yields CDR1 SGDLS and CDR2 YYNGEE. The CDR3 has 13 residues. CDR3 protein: CASSGHSSYEQYF. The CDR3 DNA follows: TGTGCCAGCAGCGGGCACAGTTCCTACGAGCAGTACTTC.

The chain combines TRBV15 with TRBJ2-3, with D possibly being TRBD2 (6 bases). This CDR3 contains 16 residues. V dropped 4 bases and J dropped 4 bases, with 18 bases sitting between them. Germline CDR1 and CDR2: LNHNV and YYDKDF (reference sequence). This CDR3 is CATSNLLPGAADTQYF. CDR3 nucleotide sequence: TGTGCCACCAGCAATCTGTTACCGGGAGCAGCAGATACGCAGTATTTT.

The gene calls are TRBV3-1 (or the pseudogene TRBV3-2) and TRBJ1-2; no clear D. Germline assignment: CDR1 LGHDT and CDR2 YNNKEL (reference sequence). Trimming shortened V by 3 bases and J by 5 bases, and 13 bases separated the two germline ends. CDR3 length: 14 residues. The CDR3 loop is CASSQTLEGYGYTF. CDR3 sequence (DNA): TGTGCCAGCAGCCAGACCCTCGAGGGATATGGCTACACCTTC.

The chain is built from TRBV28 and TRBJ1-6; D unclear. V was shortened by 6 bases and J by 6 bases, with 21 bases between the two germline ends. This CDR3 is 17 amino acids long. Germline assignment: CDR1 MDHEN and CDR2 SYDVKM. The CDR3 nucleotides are TGTGCCAGCAGAACCCTTCGACCCCAAGGCGGTAATTCACCCCTCCACTTT. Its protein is CASRTLRPQGGNSPLHF. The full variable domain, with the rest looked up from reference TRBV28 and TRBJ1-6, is DVKVTQSSRYLVKRTGEKVFLECVQDMDHENMFWYRQDPGLGLRLIYFSYDVKMKEKGDIPEGYSVSREKKERFSLILESASTNQTSMYLCASRTLRPQGGNSPLHFGNGTRLTVT.

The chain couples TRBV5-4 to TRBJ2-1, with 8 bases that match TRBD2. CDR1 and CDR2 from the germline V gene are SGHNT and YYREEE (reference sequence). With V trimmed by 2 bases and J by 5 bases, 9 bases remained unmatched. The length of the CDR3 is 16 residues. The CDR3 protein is CASSFGSGRVNNEQFF. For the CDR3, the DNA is TGTGCCAGCAGCTTCGGAAGCGGGAGAGTTAACAATGAGCAGTTCTTC.

The CDR3 reads CASRRLEPTDTQYF. Written as DNA, the CDR3 is TGTGCCAGCAGAAGACTCGAACCCACAGATACGCAGTATTTT. The chain recombines TRBV28 with TRBJ2-3, with D unclear. Germline CDR1 MDHEN, CDR2 SYDVKM. V was clipped by 6 bases and J by 2 bases, with 12 bases between them. CDR3 length equals 14 residues.

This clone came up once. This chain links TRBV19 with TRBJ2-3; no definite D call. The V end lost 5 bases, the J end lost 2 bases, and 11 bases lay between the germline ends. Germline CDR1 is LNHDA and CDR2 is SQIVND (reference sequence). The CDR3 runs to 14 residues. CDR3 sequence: CASSWAPHTDTQYF. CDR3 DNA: TGTGCCAGTAGTTGGGCCCCCCACACAGATACGCAGTATTTT.

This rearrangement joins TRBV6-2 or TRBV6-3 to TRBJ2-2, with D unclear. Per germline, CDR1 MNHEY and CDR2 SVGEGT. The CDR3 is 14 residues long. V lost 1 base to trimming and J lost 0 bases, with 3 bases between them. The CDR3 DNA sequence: TGTGCCAGCAGTTACTGGGCGAACACCGGGGAGCTGTTTTTT. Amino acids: CASSYWANTGELFF.

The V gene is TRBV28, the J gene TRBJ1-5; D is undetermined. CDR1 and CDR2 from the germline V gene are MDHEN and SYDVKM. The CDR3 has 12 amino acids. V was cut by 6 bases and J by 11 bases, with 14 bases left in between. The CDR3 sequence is CASRTYSGAQHF. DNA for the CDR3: TGTGCCAGCAGAACTTACAGCGGAGCCCAGCATTTT. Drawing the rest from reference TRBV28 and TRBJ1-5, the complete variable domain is DVKVTQSSRYLVKRTGEKVFLECVQDMDHENMFWYRQDPGLGLRLIYFSYDVKMKEKGDIPEGYSVSREKKERFSLILESASTNQTSMYLCASRTYSGAQHFGDGTRLSIL.

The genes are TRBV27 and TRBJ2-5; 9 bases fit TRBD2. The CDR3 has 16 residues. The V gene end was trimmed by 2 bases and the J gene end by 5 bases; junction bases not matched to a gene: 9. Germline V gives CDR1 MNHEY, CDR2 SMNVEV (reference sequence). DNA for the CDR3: TGTGCCAGCAGTTTAGATGGCGGGAGGGCGAGGGAGACCCAGTACTTC. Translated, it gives CASSLDGGRARETQYF.

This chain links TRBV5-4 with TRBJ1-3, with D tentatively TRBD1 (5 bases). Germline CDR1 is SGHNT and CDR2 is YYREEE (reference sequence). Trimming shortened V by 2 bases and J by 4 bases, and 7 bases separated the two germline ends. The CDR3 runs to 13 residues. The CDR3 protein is CASSFKGGNTIYF. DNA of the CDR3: TGTGCCAGCAGCTTTAAGGGGGGAAACACCATATATTTT.

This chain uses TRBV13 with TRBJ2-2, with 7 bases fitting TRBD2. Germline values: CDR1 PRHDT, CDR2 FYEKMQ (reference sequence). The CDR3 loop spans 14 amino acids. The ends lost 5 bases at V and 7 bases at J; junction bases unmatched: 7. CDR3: CASSAREWGGELFF. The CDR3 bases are TGTGCCAGCAGCGCGCGGGAGTGGGGCGGGGAGCTGTTTTTT.